A single sample is the source of the 30 T cell receptor beta chains below, sequenced in a study of blood T cells in healthy people across ages. Using a J-beta primer mix together with a sample-barcoded 5' primer, a second PCR was run for 7 to 11 cycles. From the 5' RACE reads, TCRdb called clonotypes with MiXCR, one entry per CDR3 protein. Of fewer than 2,000,000 distinct CDR3 sequences listed, 39% were seen once; the top ten hold roughly 23%. The specimen sequenced was blood. These receptors all come from a human donor in good health.

The V gene is TRBV11-2, the J gene TRBJ2-5, with 9 positions matching TRBD2. Matching the DNA end better, TRBJ2-7 makes the J call doubtful. This CDR3 has 14 amino acids. In germline, CDR1 is SGHAT, CDR2 FQNNGV. DNA of the CDR3: TGTGCCAGCAGCTTAGAAGCTAGCGGGGTCGAGCAGTACTTC. This sequence encodes CASSLEASGVEQYF.

There are a few counts of this clonotype. The chain links TRBV28 to TRBJ1-2; the match to TRBD1 covers 7 bases. The germline gives CDR1 MDHEN, CDR2 SYDVKM. V dropped 1 base and J dropped 4; count of bases not matched to a gene: 9. The CDR3 runs to 16 residues. CDR3 coding DNA: TGTGCCAGCAGTTTATCGACAGGGAGCGTCAGCTATGGCTACACCTTC. Protein: CASSLSTGSVSYGYTF.

Notes on this clonotype: An end of the junction does not agree with germline; a read error may underlie this. The chain has TRBV10-2 and TRBJ1-2; possible D gene TRBD1, 5 bases. The CDR3 covers 14 residues. Germline CDR1 reads WSHSY; CDR2 reads SAAADI. CDR3 residues: CASSEWAGTYGYTF. The CDR3 nucleotides read TGCGCCAGCAGCGAGTGGGCCGGGACCTATGGCTACACCTTC.

The chain has TRBV5-1 and TRBJ2-1; D is possibly TRBD2 (7 bases). The germline V and J ends were trimmed by 4 bases and 3 bases, with 14 bases remaining between them. From germline, CDR1 is SGHRS and CDR2 YFSETQ. CDR3 length: 15 residues. In DNA form, the CDR3 reads TGCGCCAGCAGCATGGGGGCTAGCGGCTACAATGAGCAGTTCTTC. It encodes CASSMGASGYNEQFF.

This clonotype was counted a few times. The rearrangement joins TRBV7-2 to TRBJ2-5; D unresolved. Germline V gives CDR1 SGHTA, CDR2 FQGNSA. Trimming removed 3 bases at V and 4 bases at J, with 6 bases between. The CDR3 sequence is 12 residues long. The CDR3 coding sequence is TGTGCCAGCAGCTTCCATCTAGAGACCCAGTACTTC. Its translation: CASSFHLETQYF.

This chain connects TRBV5-4 to TRBJ2-5; D remains unclear. TRBJ2-7 explains the end of the DNA better; the J call may be wrong. The CDR3 spans 15 residues. Germline CDR1 and CDR2: SGHNT and YYREEE (reference sequence). The CDR3 DNA is TGTGCCAGCAGCTTGGTAGGAATGCCCTTGGACGAGCAGTACTTC. It specifies CASSLVGMPLDEQYF.

The sample holds a few counts of this clonotype. The chain employs TRBV2 and TRBJ2-1; no clear D gene. This CDR3 has 12 amino acids. Trimming left V 4 bases short and J 3 bases short, with 4 bases between. Germline V gene lookup returns CDR1 SNHLY and CDR2 FYNNEI. The CDR3: CASSVDYNEQFF. The DNA for the CDR3 is TGTGCCAGCAGTGTAGACTACAATGAGCAGTTCTTC.

The chain has TRBV4-3 and TRBJ2-1; D ambiguous. Germline V gives CDR1 LGHNA, CDR2 YSLEER. V was shortened by 0 bases and J by 10 bases, with 16 bases between the two germline ends. The CDR3 totals 15 residues. The CDR3 sequence: CASSQDGRPANEQFF. The CDR3 DNA is TGCGCCAGCAGCCAAGATGGCAGACCTGCCAACGAGCAGTTCTTC.

This clonotype was picked up a small number of times. CDR3 in DNA: TGTGCCAGCAGCTGGGACAGGGGCCCCATGAGCAATGAGCAGTTCTTC. This translates into CASSWDRGPMSNEQFF. The chain recombines TRBV5-6 with TRBJ2-1, with TRBD1 matching 10 bases. The CDR3 totals 16 residues. Trimming cost V 3 bases and J 6 bases; bases outside gene matches: 9. Germline V lookup: CDR1 SGHDT, CDR2 YYEEEE.

The rearrangement joins TRBV25-1 to TRBJ1-6, with a possible D match to TRBD1 (6 bases). The length of the CDR3 is 13 residues. V gave up 5 bases and J gave up 8 bases, with 10 bases separating them. Germline loops: CDR1 MGHDK, CDR2 SYGVNS. For the CDR3, the DNA is TGTGCCAGCAGTCGGAGGGGGGATTCACCCCTCCACTTT. This translates into CASSRRGDSPLHF.

V usage is TRBV3-1 and J usage is TRBJ2-1; D not resolved. The length of the CDR3 is 14 residues. CDR1 is LGHDT, CDR2 YNNKEL, per germline (reference sequence). Deletions cut 4 bases from V and 5 bases from J, with 12 bases between. The CDR3 here is CASSLLSLDNEQFF. As DNA, the CDR3 is TGTGCCAGCAGCCTTCTCAGTCTCGACAATGAGCAGTTCTTC.

The V gene is TRBV15, the J gene TRBJ2-5; TRBD1 aligns across 8 bases. Germline loops: CDR1 LNHNV, CDR2 YYDKDF (reference sequence). CDR3 length equals 16 residues. Trimming removed 3 bases from V and 3 bases from J; junction bases left unmatched: 9. CDR3 DNA sequence: TGTGCCACCAGCAGCGAAATGACAGGGGTAAAAGAGACCCAGTACTTC. It encodes CATSSEMTGVKETQYF. Using reference TRBV15 and TRBJ2-5 for the parts outside the CDR3, the full variable domain is DAMVIQNPRYQVTQFGKPVTLSCSQTLNHNVMYWYQQKSSQAPKLLFHYYDKDFNNEADTPDNFQSRRPNTSFCFLDIRSPGLGDTAMYLCATSSEMTGVKETQYFGPGTRLLVL.

This clonotype was observed a few times. The rearrangement uses TRBV27 and TRBJ1-6; no definite D call. In germline, CDR1 is MNHEY, CDR2 SMNVEV (reference sequence). This CDR3 is 13 amino acids long. V was cut by 5 bases and J by 9 bases, with 11 bases left in between. The CDR3 nucleotides are TGTGCCAGCAGTGAGGGAATAGGTTCACCCCTCCACTTT. The encoded protein is CASSEGIGSPLHF.

The rearrangement uses TRBV5-1 and TRBJ2-5, with unresolved D. CDR1 SGHRS and CDR2 YFSETQ come from the germline V gene. This CDR3 has 15 residues. V lost 4 bases to trimming and J lost 5 bases, with 18 bases between them. The CDR3 loop is CASSGYPVSEETQYF. Here the CDR3 DNA reads TGCGCCAGCAGCGGATACCCAGTCTCAGAGGAGACCCAGTACTTC.

This clonotype was detected only a few times. The chain joins TRBV7-9 to TRBJ2-1; D uncertain. CDR3 length equals 12 residues. V lost 2 bases and J lost 7, with 6 bases in between. Germline assignment: CDR1 SEHNR and CDR2 FQNEAQ (reference sequence). CDR3 nucleotides: TGTGCCAGCAGCTTAAATATGAATGAGCAGTTCTTC. Protein product: CASSLNMNEQFF. The whole variable domain, remainder taken from reference TRBV7-9 and TRBJ2-1, is DTGVSQNPRHKITKRGQNVTFRCDPISEHNRLYWYRQTLGQGPEFLTYFQNEAQLEKSRLLSDRFSAERPKGSFSTLEIQRTEQGDSAMYLCASSLNMNEQFFGPGTRLTVL.

CDR3 loop: CASSLPDSDTQYF. The CDR3 bases are TGTGCCAGCAGTTTACCCGACAGCGATACGCAGTATTTT. The V and J genes are TRBV28 and TRBJ2-3; D possibly corresponds to TRBD1 (5 bases). The CDR3 loop spans 13 amino acids. The V end was cut by 2 bases, the J end by 6 bases, with 9 bases between. CDR1 and CDR2 from the germline V gene are MDHEN and SYDVKM.

The gene calls are TRBV7-3 and TRBJ1-1; D unresolved. Trimming cost V 1 base and J 8 bases, with 11 bases left between them. The CDR3 sequence is 13 residues long. From germline, CDR1 is SGHTA and CDR2 FQGTGA. CDR3 region: CASSLSSAEEAFF. The CDR3 nucleotides are TGTGCCAGCAGCTTAAGTTCGGCGGAAGAAGCTTTCTTT.

This chain links TRBV12-3 or TRBV12-4 with TRBJ2-1; TRBD2 matches at 11 bases. The CDR3 is 15 residues long. With 3 bases clipped from V and 6 bases from J, the junction kept 4 bases outside the gene matches. The CDR3 protein is CASSFLSGGANEQFF. CDR3 coding DNA: TGTGCCAGCAGTTTTCTTAGCGGGGGGGCCAATGAGCAGTTCTTC.

This chain uses TRBV20-1 with TRBJ1-1; possibly TRBD1 for D (5 bases). Germline CDR1 DFQATT, CDR2 SNEGSKA (reference sequence). The CDR3 loop spans 12 amino acids. V dropped 6 bases and J dropped 5 bases, with 13 bases sitting between them. CDR3 loop: CSARPGWTEAFF. The CDR3 region has the DNA TGCAGTGCCCGTCCAGGGTGGACTGAAGCTTTCTTT.

The chain recombines TRBV24-1 with TRBJ2-1; 7 bases align to TRBD2. The germline V gene encodes CDR1 KGHDR and CDR2 SFDVKD. The CDR3 totals 12 residues. V dropped 3 bases and J dropped 9; count of bases not matched to a gene: 1. The CDR3 sequence is CATSDPGGEQFF. The CDR3 bases are TGTGCCACCAGTGATCCGGGGGGTGAGCAGTTCTTC.

This clonotype was seen a few times. V usage is TRBV9 and J usage is TRBJ2-5; D gene uncertain. Germline V lookup: CDR1 SGDLS, CDR2 YYNGEE. Deletions cut 4 bases from V and 1 base from J, with 11 bases between. The CDR3 runs 14 residues. The CDR3 spells CASSPSLGQETQYF. The DNA for the CDR3 is TGTGCCAGCAGCCCCTCATTGGGCCAAGAGACCCAGTACTTC.

In this sample, this clonotype turned up a few times. This chain links TRBV7-9 with TRBJ2-4; the D gene is possibly TRBD1 (6 bases). This CDR3 spans 16 amino acids. CDR1 is SEHNR and CDR2 is FQNEAQ in the germline V gene (reference sequence). Deletions cut 5 bases from V and 4 bases from J, with 18 bases between. The CDR3 bases are TGTGCCAGCAGCCCTAGGACAGTTCTTTCGAAAAACATTCAGTACTTC. Translated: CASSPRTVLSKNIQYF.

The chain couples TRBV27 to TRBJ2-7, with 10 bases fitting TRBD1. CDR3 length: 15 amino acids. The ends lost 5 bases at V and 3 bases at J; junction bases unmatched: 7. Germline V gene lookup returns CDR1 MNHEY and CDR2 SMNVEV (reference sequence). CDR3 amino acids: CASSRDRGPFYEQYF. The DNA of the CDR3 is TGTGCCAGCAGTCGGGACAGGGGACCCTTCTACGAGCAGTACTTC.

V and J are TRBV11-2 and TRBJ2-6; possibly TRBD2 for D (6 bases). V was trimmed by 6 bases and J by 1 base, leaving 22 bases between them. Germline values: CDR1 SGHAT, CDR2 FQNNGV. There are 19 residues in the CDR3. The CDR3 sequence is CASRSIRDSDRSGANVLTF. In DNA form, the CDR3 reads TGTGCCAGCAGATCCATTCGGGACTCCGATCGATCTGGGGCCAACGTCCTGACTTTC.

The J gene is TRBJ1-1, the V gene TRBV7-9; D is ambiguous. V was shortened by 0 bases and J by 6 bases, with 11 bases between the two germline ends. The CDR3 is 14 residues long. CDR1 SEHNR and CDR2 FQNEAQ come from the germline V gene (reference sequence). The CDR3 DNA is TGTGCCAGCAGCTTAGCTCCACCCGTAGCTGAAGCTTTCTTT. This sequence encodes CASSLAPPVAEAFF.

This clonotype turned up a few times. The chain is built from TRBV5-6 and TRBJ1-5, with 7 bases matching TRBD1. The germline V gene has CDR1 SGHDT and CDR2 YYEEEE. The CDR3 sequence is 15 residues long. Trimming removed 3 bases from V and 2 bases from J; junction bases left unmatched: 5. The CDR3 spells CASSSYDRGNQPQHF. CDR3 bases: TGTGCCAGCAGCTCGTACGACAGGGGCAATCAGCCCCAGCATTTT.

V is TRBV7-7 and J is TRBJ2-3, with D hard to call. The CDR3 extends over 15 amino acids. The germline V gene has CDR1 SSHAT and CDR2 FNYEAQ (reference sequence). Trimming took off 1 base at V and 0 bases at J, with 8 bases between the two ends. The chain's CDR3 is CASSLDTGSTDTQYF. CDR3 nucleotide sequence: TGTGCCAGCAGCTTAGATACCGGTAGCACAGATACGCAGTATTTT.

CDR3 protein: CASSGASSEKLFF. The CDR3 region has the DNA TGTGCCAGCTCCGGGGCCAGTAGTGAAAAACTGTTTTTT. V usage is TRBV18 and J usage is TRBJ1-4, with D possibly TRBD1 on 5 matching bases. Germline-derived CDR1 and CDR2 are KGHSH and LQKENI. The CDR3 sequence is 13 residues long. Trimming took off 6 bases at V and 7 bases at J, with 12 bases between the two ends.

The chain has TRBV5-1 and TRBJ2-5; D may correspond to TRBD1 or TRBD2 (5 bases each). The J call is uncertain, as TRBJ2-7 better fits the DNA end. CDR1 and CDR2 from the germline V gene are SGHRS and YFSETQ. CDR3 length: 13 amino acids. As DNA, the CDR3 is TGCGCCAGCAGCTTGGTATTTGGGACCGAGCAGTACTTC. Encoded protein: CASSLVFGTEQYF.

The chain employs TRBV20-1 and TRBJ2-3; D gene unclear. Germline CDR1 reads DFQATT; CDR2 reads SNEGSKA (reference sequence). V was shortened by 3 bases and J by 4 bases, with 23 bases between the two germline ends. This CDR3 has 17 amino acids. Here the CDR3 DNA reads TGCAGTGCTAGTACGCCCCCCCTTGGGGTCGAGGCAGATACGCAGTATTTT. Protein product: CSASTPPLGVEADTQYF.